These T cell receptor beta chains were read from a single sample in a study of blood T cell repertoires in COVID-19. The protocol was immunoSEQ multiplex PCR, while the TCRdb copy is restricted to in-frame clones and leaves out a portion. There are approximately 85,000 clones in the sample; about nine tenths occur only once, and about 30% lies in the top ten. Sequencing was carried out using peripheral blood. The receptors originated from a man in his fifties with active or convalescent COVID-19. CDR3s include the opening cysteine and the closing phenylalanine or tryptophan. Fields, in order: J gene, D gene, CDR3 length, clone size, V gene, CDR3 protein, CDR3 DNA. D genes are given only for firm matches. Some rows have no size entry. The others give once, few or many, or a class for an expanded clone.

J gene: TRBJ1-3
D gene: TRBD1
CDR3 length: 20
clone size: NA
V gene: TRBV10-1
CDR3 protein: CLILAGGQGNISPSGNTIYF
CDR3 DNA: TGCCTGATCCTTGCCGGGGGACAGGGGAATATAAGCCCCTCTGGAAACACCATATATTTT

J gene: TRBJ2-2
D gene: NA
CDR3 length: 14
clone size: once
V gene: TRBV4-3
CDR3 protein: CASSVGGPTGELFF
CDR3 DNA: TGCGCCAGTTCTGTCGGGGGACCCACCGGGGAGCTGTTTTTT

J gene: TRBJ1-3
D gene: NA
CDR3 length: 14
clone size: NA
V gene: TRBV12-5
CDR3 protein: CASGLVGQGNTIYF
CDR3 DNA: TGTGCTAGTGGTTTGGTGGGGCAAGGAAACACCATATATTTT

J gene: TRBJ1-5
D gene: TRBD1
CDR3 length: 18
clone size: NA
V gene: TRBV15
CDR3 protein: CATSRESNTGEGNQPQHF
CDR3 DNA: TGTGCCACCAGCAGAGAATCCAACACAGGGGAAGGAAATCAGCCCCAGCATTTT

J gene: TRBJ2-1
D gene: NA
CDR3 length: 15
clone size: NA
V gene: TRBV10-2
CDR3 protein: CASSEDSGSYNEQFF
CDR3 DNA: TGCGCCAGCAGTGAGGACAGCGGGTCCTACAATGAGCAGTTCTTC

J gene: TRBJ1-1
D gene: NA
CDR3 length: 13
clone size: NA
V gene: TRBV7-2
CDR3 protein: CASSQGLGTEAFF
CDR3 DNA: TGTGCCAGCAGCCAGGGCCTGGGCACTGAAGCTTTCTTT

J gene: TRBJ2-4
D gene: TRBD1
CDR3 length: 14
clone size: NA
V gene: TRBV28
CDR3 protein: CASSLRLGGNIQYF
CDR3 DNA: TGTGCCAGCAGTTTAAGGCTAGGGGGCAACATTCAGTACTTC

J gene: TRBJ1-1
D gene: NA
CDR3 length: 13
clone size: NA
V gene: TRBV12-3/TRBV12-4
CDR3 protein: CASSPGHNTEAFF
CDR3 DNA: TGTGCCAGCAGTCCGGGACACAACACTGAAGCTTTCTTT

J gene: TRBJ2-1
D gene: NA
CDR3 length: 11
clone size: NA
V gene: TRBV30
CDR3 protein: CAWSVRGEQFF
CDR3 DNA: TGTGCCTGGAGTGTTAGGGGTGAGCAGTTCTTC

J gene: TRBJ2-5
D gene: TRBD1
CDR3 length: 13
clone size: NA
V gene: TRBV2
CDR3 protein: CASSGTGVETQYF
CDR3 DNA: TGTGCCAGTTCCGGGACAGGGGTCGAGACCCAGTACTTC

J gene: TRBJ2-7
D gene: TRBD2
CDR3 length: 14
clone size: once
V gene: TRBV7-2
CDR3 protein: CASSTGTSPYEQYF
CDR3 DNA: TGTGCCAGCAGCACCGGGACTAGCCCCTACGAGCAGTACTTC

J gene: TRBJ2-1
D gene: TRBD1
CDR3 length: 11
clone size: NA
V gene: TRBV12-5
CDR3 protein: CASGRGPEQFF
CDR3 DNA: TGTGCTAGTGGAAGGGGGCCTGAGCAGTTCTTC

J gene: TRBJ2-2
D gene: TRBD2
CDR3 length: 17
clone size: NA
V gene: TRBV5-4
CDR3 protein: CASSLDRTSGNSGELFF
CDR3 DNA: TGTGCCAGCAGCTTGGATCGGACTAGCGGGAATAGCGGGGAGCTGTTTTTT

J gene: TRBJ1-2
D gene: NA
CDR3 length: 11
clone size: once
V gene: TRBV12-3/TRBV12-4
CDR3 protein: CASSQGYGYTF
CDR3 DNA: TGTGCCAGCAGTCAGGGATATGGCTACACCTTC

J gene: TRBJ2-7
D gene: NA
CDR3 length: 13
clone size: NA
V gene: TRBV5-4
CDR3 protein: CASSLTGMDEQYF
CDR3 DNA: TGTGCCAGCAGCTTGACGGGTATGGACGAGCAGTACTTC

J gene: TRBJ1-3
D gene: NA
CDR3 length: 14
clone size: NA
V gene: TRBV5-4
CDR3 protein: CASSLNPAGNTIYF
CDR3 DNA: TGTGCCAGCAGCTTGAACCCAGCTGGAAACACCATATATTTT

J gene: TRBJ2-5
D gene: NA
CDR3 length: 11
clone size: NA
V gene: TRBV6-1
CDR3 protein: CASRRRETQYF
CDR3 DNA: TGTGCCAGCAGACGCAGGGAGACCCAGTACTTC

J gene: TRBJ1-5
D gene: TRBD1
CDR3 length: 15
clone size: NA
V gene: TRBV18
CDR3 protein: CASSPTGDPNQPQHF
CDR3 DNA: TGTGCCAGCTCACCGACAGGGGACCCCAATCAGCCCCAGCATTTT

J gene: TRBJ2-5
D gene: NA
CDR3 length: 14
clone size: NA
V gene: TRBV15
CDR3 protein: CATSRDRVTETQYF
CDR3 DNA: TGTGCCACCAGCAGAGATCGGGTAACAGAGACCCAGTACTTC

J gene: TRBJ1-5
D gene: TRBD1
CDR3 length: 15
clone size: NA
V gene: TRBV19
CDR3 protein: CASTDRGISNQPQHF
CDR3 DNA: TGTGCCAGCACGGACAGGGGTATTTCCAATCAGCCCCAGCATTTT

J gene: TRBJ1-1
D gene: NA
CDR3 length: 14
clone size: NA
V gene: TRBV28
CDR3 protein: CASSLRGGHTEAFF
CDR3 DNA: TGTGCCAGCAGTTTAAGAGGGGGTCACACTGAAGCTTTCTTT

J gene: TRBJ2-7
D gene: TRBD1
CDR3 length: 17
clone size: NA
V gene: TRBV28
CDR3 protein: CASSTRTGTGGYDEQYF
CDR3 DNA: TGTGCCAGCAGTACCCGAACCGGGACAGGGGGATATGACGAGCAGTACTTC

J gene: TRBJ2-1
D gene: NA
CDR3 length: 12
clone size: few
V gene: TRBV6-6
CDR3 protein: CASLGPDNEQFF
CDR3 DNA: TGTGCCAGCTTGGGGCCAGACAATGAGCAGTTCTTC

J gene: TRBJ1-1
D gene: NA
CDR3 length: 14
clone size: NA
V gene: TRBV7-2
CDR3 protein: CASSSTSVYTEAFF
CDR3 DNA: TGTGCCAGCAGCTCTACTTCCGTATACACTGAAGCTTTCTTT

J gene: TRBJ2-7
D gene: NA
CDR3 length: 14
clone size: NA
V gene: TRBV19
CDR3 protein: CASSPGVGAYEQYF
CDR3 DNA: TGTGCCAGTTCACCCGGAGTTGGGGCGTACGAGCAGTACTTC

J gene: TRBJ2-5
D gene: NA
CDR3 length: 14
clone size: NA
V gene: TRBV5-1
CDR3 protein: CASSLTGSRETQYF
CDR3 DNA: TGCGCCAGCAGCTTAACAGGGTCACGGGAGACCCAGTACTTC

J gene: TRBJ1-1
D gene: NA
CDR3 length: 13
clone size: NA
V gene: TRBV15
CDR3 protein: CATSTRRNTEAFF
CDR3 DNA: TGTGCCACCAGCACCCGCAGGAACACTGAAGCTTTCTTT